These T cell receptor beta chains were read from a single sample in a study of control samples from healthy donors and cancer patients. TCRdb's copy holds only in-frame clones and misses some; the assay was immunoSEQ multiplex PCR. The sample has 90,000 to 130,000 clones, roughly 90% seen once. The sequenced sample was PBMCs. These receptors were collected from a woman aged 60-70 years with lung cancer. CDR3s include the opening cysteine and the closing phenylalanine or tryptophan. The order of the fields is CDR3 protein, CDR3 DNA, D gene, J gene, clone size, V gene. The D gene is left open where the match is weak. Clone size appears in some rows only: once, few, many, or a class for an expanded clone.

CAWSTGEPGANVLTF TGTGCCTGGAGTACCGGGGAGCCTGGGGCCAACGTCCTGACTTTC . TRBJ2-6 . TRBV30
CASRPSGNLGEQYF TGTGCCAGCAGGCCTTCAGGGAATTTGGGCGAGCAGTACTTC . TRBJ2-7 once TRBV6-5
CASSPGQDSNQPQHF TGTGCCAGCTCACCCGGACAAGATAGCAATCAGCCCCAGCATTTT . TRBJ1-5 once TRBV18
CASSLEGGGRQETQYF TGTGCCAGCAGCTTAGAGGGGGGGGGACGACAAGAGACCCAGTACTTC TRBD2 TRBJ2-5 . TRBV11-3
CASRETVNTEAFF TGCGCCAGCAGGGAGACAGTGAACACTGAAGCTTTCTTT . TRBJ1-1 . TRBV10-2
CASSLGPNTEAFF TGTGCCAGCAGTTTAGGACCGAACACTGAAGCTTTCTTT . TRBJ1-1 . TRBV12-3/TRBV12-4
CASSDWGTGAYEQYF TGTGCCAGCAGTGATTGGGGGACAGGGGCCTACGAGCAGTACTTC TRBD1 TRBJ2-7 . TRBV6-1
CASLPKRRLQETQYF TGTGCCAGCCTTCCAAAACGACGGCTTCAAGAGACCCAGTACTTC . TRBJ2-5 . TRBV7-9
CASRPAGINTGELFF TGCGCCAGCAGGCCCGCGGGTATTAACACCGGGGAGCTGTTTTTT . TRBJ2-2 . TRBV5-1
CASSISGTAPGELFF TGTGCCAGTAGTATATCAGGGACCGCACCCGGGGAGCTGTTTTTT . TRBJ2-2 . TRBV19
CASSPVAAPQETQYF TGCGCCAGCAGCCCCGTAGCGGCGCCGCAAGAGACCCAGTACTTC . TRBJ2-5 . TRBV5-1
CASSLRDRESPLHF TGCGCCAGCAGCCTCCGGGACAGGGAATCACCCCTCCACTTT TRBD1 TRBJ1-6 . TRBV4-3
CASSLGSGGEEFF TGTGCCAGCAGCTTAGGTAGCGGGGGTGAGGAGTTCTTC TRBD2 TRBJ2-1 few TRBV7-2
CASSQAQRHGYTF TGTGCCAGCAGCCAAGCACAGAGACATGGCTACACCTTC . TRBJ1-2 once TRBV3-1/TRBV3-2
CASSLGLAGVGVRETQYF TGTGCCAGCAGTCTCGGACTAGCGGGAGTGGGAGTGCGGGAGACCCAGTACTTC TRBD2 TRBJ2-5 . TRBV27
CASSFGAEANEKLFF TGTGCCAGCAGTTTCGGCGCGGAGGCTAATGAAAAACTGTTTTTT . TRBJ1-4 . TRBV28